This TCR beta chain was obtained from a study of response to subunit inactivated influenza vaccine. General study results and limits: That few new T cells are recruited by each seasonal influenza vaccination was the authors' suggestion.

CDR3 size: 15 residues. The J segment lost 3 bases and the V segment lost 8 bases, leaving 13 bases of the junction unmatched. This clonotype turned up a few times. As yet, its antigen is unknown. TCRdb reprocessed the RT-PCR reads via MiXCR and lists one record per CDR3 protein. The sample contains a few hundred thousand distinct CDR3 sequences, 10% to 11% of which appear only once. This TCR derives from a man over 45 who received an inactivated influenza vaccine. The gene calls are TRBV12-3 or TRBV12-4 and TRBJ2-7, with 7 bases aligning to TRBD1. The sequenced sample was PBMCs from blood, obtained around seven weeks after vaccination. The CDR3, as DNA: TGTGCCAGCGGTTCTCCAGACAGGGCAGACTACGAGCAGTACTTC. Its protein product is CASGSPDRADYEQYF.